Listed here are 21 T cell receptor beta chains from one sample, sequenced in a study of shared clonotypes between healthy human individuals. Assay: immunoSEQ multiplex PCR; the TCRdb copy retains only in-frame clones and omits some. The table lists millions of clones, about 94% of them singletons. The naive CD8 subset, CD45RO-negative cells positively selected for CCR7, excluded terminally differentiated effector memory CD45RA+ cells. Sequencing was carried out using naive CD8+ T cells sorted from blood. These receptors were collected from a man between 18 and 35 years old in good health.

The CDR3 here is CATQIPAGLVGEQYF. The DNA for the CDR3 is TGTGCCACCCAGATACCGGCCGGCCTTGTGGGCGAGCAGTACTTC. The V call is TRBV2, the J call TRBJ2-7; the D is unclear. Trimming removed 10 bases at V and 6 bases at J, with 25 bases between. Germline CDR1 is SNHLY and CDR2 is FYNNEI. The CDR3 extends over 15 amino acids.

The chain has TRBV30 and TRBJ1-4; tentatively, D is TRBD1 (6 bases). The germline V gene encodes CDR1 GTSNPN and CDR2 SVGIG (reference sequence). CDR3 length: 14 amino acids. Between the trimmed V and J ends, which lost 4 bases and 8 bases, there was a span of 17 bases. The CDR3 coding sequence is TGTGCCTGGACCCTGACAGGCCTGAGCGAAAAACTGTTTTTT. This codes for CAWTLTGLSEKLFF.

The chain couples TRBV10-2 to TRBJ2-2, with D possibly being TRBD1 or TRBD2 (5 bases each). Germline V gene data show CDR1 as WSHSY and CDR2 as SAAADI. There are 13 residues in the CDR3. With 3 bases removed from V and 8 bases from J, the gap between germline ends came to 10 bases. The CDR3 here is CASSEGTPGELFF. CDR3 DNA sequence: TGCGCCAGCAGTGAAGGGACGCCGGGGGAGCTGTTTTTT.

The chain links TRBV13 to TRBJ2-7, with D perhaps being TRBD1 or TRBD2 (5 bases each). The germline CDR1 and CDR2 sequences are PRHDT and FYEKMQ (reference sequence). The CDR3 has 15 residues. Trimming removed 7 bases from V and 1 base from J, with 17 bases in between. DNA of the CDR3: TGTGCCAGCACTCGACGGTGGGACGGTTCCTACGAGCAGTACTTC. It specifies CASTRRWDGSYEQYF.

The chain employs TRBV29-1 and TRBJ2-1, with D possibly matching TRBD2 (6 bases). V lost 2 bases and J lost 4, with 12 bases in between. CDR3 length: 14 residues. Per the germline V gene, CDR1 is SQVTM and CDR2 is ANQGSEA. The CDR3 sequence is CSVESWGEYNEQFF. In DNA, the CDR3 is TGCAGCGTTGAATCGTGGGGGGAGTACAATGAGCAGTTCTTC.

This clone was observed a single time. The gene calls are TRBV6-6 and TRBJ2-2, with 13 bases fitting TRBD2. The CDR3 totals 16 residues. The germline CDR1 and CDR2 sequences are MNHNY and SVGAGI (reference sequence). V shed 7 bases, J shed 4 bases, and the junction held 6 bases outside the gene matches. This CDR3 reads CASNLLAGGPTGELFF. For the CDR3, the DNA is TGTGCCAGCAACCTACTAGCGGGGGGGCCCACCGGGGAGCTGTTTTTT.

This chain uses TRBV9 with TRBJ1-1; TRBD1 is a possible D gene (6 bases). This CDR3 spans 17 amino acids. Germline CDR1 is SGDLS and CDR2 is YYNGEE. The V and J ends lost 3 bases and 0 bases respectively, with 18 bases between them. In nucleotides, the CDR3 is TGTGCCAGCAGCGCGTATTCGGGGGGGCAGGTGAACACTGAAGCTTTCTTT. Its translation is CASSAYSGGQVNTEAFF.

The rearrangement uses TRBV5-4 and TRBJ2-1, with D possibly TRBD1 on 5 matching bases. The V gene's germline CDR1 is SGHNT and CDR2 YYREEE (reference sequence). The CDR3 sequence is 13 residues long. V lost 2 bases and J lost 8, with 11 bases in between. Here the CDR3 reads CASSFWGGDEQFF. The CDR3, as DNA: TGTGCCAGCAGCTTTTGGGGCGGAGATGAGCAGTTCTTC.

The CDR3 sequence: CASSSLLGEDTQYF. The CDR3 nucleotides read TGTGCCAGCAGTTCCCTTCTGGGGGAAGATACGCAGTATTTT. The genes are TRBV6-5 and TRBJ2-3, with D possibly being TRBD1 or TRBD2 (5 bases each). The ends were cut back, 4 bases at V and 5 bases at J, with 13 bases in the middle. Germline-derived CDR1 and CDR2 are MNHEY and SVGAGI. This CDR3 spans 14 amino acids.

The rearrangement uses TRBV6-5 and TRBJ2-7, with D perhaps TRBD1 or TRBD2 (5 bases each). Looked up from germline, CDR1 is MNHEY and CDR2 is SVGAGI. Deletions cut 2 bases from V and 7 bases from J, with 15 bases between. The CDR3 loop spans 14 amino acids. The CDR3 loop reads CASSYGEGPREQYF. CDR3 DNA: TGTGCCAGCAGTTACGGTGAGGGACCCAGGGAGCAGTACTTC.

The J gene is TRBJ1-5, the V gene TRBV28; no definite D call. The length of the CDR3 is 14 residues. Looked up from germline, CDR1 is MDHEN and CDR2 is SYDVKM. Trimming removed 6 bases from V and 5 bases from J, with 14 bases in between. The CDR3 spells CASSPPDRYQPQHF. The CDR3 DNA reads TGTGCCAGCAGCCCCCCCGACCGGTATCAGCCCCAGCATTTT.

Notes on this clone: The same CDR3 also results from other DNA sequences found in this sample. The chain has TRBV9 and TRBJ2-2; possibly TRBD2 for D (5 bases). Per the germline V gene, CDR1 is SGDLS and CDR2 is YYNGEE. V dropped 3 bases and J dropped 7 bases, with 7 bases sitting between them. The CDR3 is made up of 12 amino acids. CDR3 DNA: TGTGCCAGCAGCGATGGGAGCGGGGAGCTGTTTTTT. Amino acids: CASSDGSGELFF.

The chain is built from TRBV7-9 and TRBJ2-5; 7 nucleotides align to TRBD2. The germline gives CDR1 SEHNR, CDR2 FQNEAQ (reference sequence). The CDR3 extends over 18 amino acids. J was trimmed by 2 bases and V by 0 bases; bases with no gene match: 12. CDR3 protein: CASSLALGLADIQETQYF. The CDR3 bases are TGTGCCAGCAGCTTAGCGTTAGGGCTAGCGGATATACAAGAGACCCAGTACTTC.

This chain joins TRBV28 and TRBJ2-1; possible D gene TRBD1, 6 bases. This CDR3 contains 17 residues. Trimming removed 4 bases from V and 0 bases from J, with 16 bases in between. The germline V gene encodes CDR1 MDHEN and CDR2 SYDVKM. The CDR3 coding sequence is TGTGCCAGCAGTTGGTGGGGGCCGACGAGCTCCTACAATGAGCAGTTCTTC. It translates to CASSWWGPTSSYNEQFF.

The CDR3 nucleotides read TGTGCCAGCAGCTTAAGTAGCCCCGAGACCCAGTACTTC. Translating gives CASSLSSPETQYF. The rearrangement links TRBV7-9 to TRBJ2-5, with D unresolved. Germline V lookup: CDR1 SEHNR, CDR2 FQNEAQ (reference sequence). V shed 2 bases and J shed 5 bases, with 9 bases lying between them. The CDR3 sequence is 13 residues long.

The rearrangement joins TRBV6-5 to TRBJ1-6, with a weak D call TRBD1 (5 bases). There are 15 residues in the CDR3. V dropped 6 bases and J dropped 9 bases, with 18 bases sitting between them. Germline loops: CDR1 MNHEY, CDR2 SVGAGI. The chain's CDR3 is CASRRSGTKGSPLHF. CDR3 DNA sequence: TGTGCCAGCAGGCGTTCCGGGACCAAGGGTTCACCCCTCCACTTT.

The chain carries TRBV29-1 and TRBJ2-1; TRBD1 matches 11 bases. This CDR3 region has 12 residues. The germline gives CDR1 SQVTM, CDR2 ANQGSEA. Unmatched junction bases numbered 6, after V lost 7 bases and J lost 10 bases. CDR3 sequence: CSGRTGGYEQFF. CDR3 nucleotide sequence: TGCAGCGGCCGGACAGGGGGCTACGAGCAGTTCTTC.

This chain joins TRBV20-1 and TRBJ2-1; D is unclear. Between the trimmed V and J ends, which lost 0 bases and 10 bases, there was a span of 7 bases. CDR3 length: 11 amino acids. The germline gives CDR1 DFQATT, CDR2 SNEGSKA (reference sequence). The CDR3: CSARDITEQFF. The CDR3 coding sequence is TGCAGTGCTAGAGATATCACCGAGCAGTTCTTC.

In DNA, the CDR3 is TGTGCCTGGAGGGACAGGGGAAATGAAAAACTGTTTTTT. Amino acids: CAWRDRGNEKLFF. This chain joins TRBV30 and TRBJ1-4; TRBD1 matches 9 bases. V gave up 3 bases and J gave up 5 bases; unmatched junction bases: 1. Per the germline V gene, CDR1 is GTSNPN and CDR2 is SVGIG (reference sequence). This CDR3 has 13 residues.

The rearrangement links TRBV5-6 to TRBJ2-5; 7 nucleotides align to TRBD1. This CDR3 has 14 residues. With V trimmed by 2 bases and J by 5 bases, 6 bases remained unmatched. Germline V gene lookup returns CDR1 SGHDT and CDR2 YYEEEE. The CDR3 DNA sequence: TGTGCCAGCAGCTTCACAACAGGGGTGGAGACCCAGTACTTC. This encodes CASSFTTGVETQYF.

This clone was found once. The chain joins TRBV5-1 to TRBJ1-3; D is uncertain. V lost 0 bases to trimming and J lost 0 bases, with 7 bases between them. The CDR3 extends over 15 amino acids. Germline V lookup: CDR1 SGHRS, CDR2 YFSETQ. The CDR3 region has the DNA TGCGCCAGCAGCTTGGGACACCTCTCTGGAAACACCATATATTTT. Its protein product is CASSLGHLSGNTIYF.